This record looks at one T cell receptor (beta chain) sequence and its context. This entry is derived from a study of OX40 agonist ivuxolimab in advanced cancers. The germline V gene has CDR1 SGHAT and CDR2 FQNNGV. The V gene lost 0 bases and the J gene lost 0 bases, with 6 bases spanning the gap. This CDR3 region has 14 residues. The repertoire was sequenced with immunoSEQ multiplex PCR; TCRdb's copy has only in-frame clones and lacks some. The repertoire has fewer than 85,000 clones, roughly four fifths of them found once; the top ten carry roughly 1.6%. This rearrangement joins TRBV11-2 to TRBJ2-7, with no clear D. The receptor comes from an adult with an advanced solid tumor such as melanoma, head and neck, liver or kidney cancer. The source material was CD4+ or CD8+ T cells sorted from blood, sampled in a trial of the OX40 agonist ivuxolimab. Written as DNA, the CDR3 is TGTGCCAGCAGCTTAGATTCCTTCTCCTACGAGCAGTACTTC. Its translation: CASSLDSFSYEQYF. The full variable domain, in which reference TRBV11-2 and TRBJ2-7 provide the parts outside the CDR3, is EAGVAQSPRYKIIEKRQSVAFWCNPISGHATLYWYQQILGQGPKLLIQFQNNGVVDDSQLPKDRFSAERLKGVDSTLKIQPAKLEDSAVYLCASSLDSFSYEQYFGPGTRLTVT.